This TCR beta chain emerged from a study of OX40 agonist ivuxolimab in advanced cancers. As for the study in general: Three dose-escalation patients had partial responses: one with hepatocellular carcinoma and two with cutaneous melanoma. Findings and limits, study-wide: Averaged across samples, CD8+ T cells carried more expanded clones than CD4+ did.

Produced via immunoSEQ multiplex PCR; TCRdb's table is partial and in-frame only. Of about 13,000 clones in the sample, 65% to 85% are singletons; the top ten hold 36%. Patients who had autoimmune disease history or got systemic immunosuppression were left out. With baseline, cycle 4 day 1, and cycle 7 day 1 as timepoints, blood was sampled. Notes on this clone: Its target is not known.

The CDR3 spans 14 residues. Germline V lookup: CDR1 PRHDT, CDR2 FYEKMQ (reference sequence). Trimming left V 0 bases short and J 3 bases short, with 5 bases between. The sequences come from CD4+ or CD8+ T cells sorted from blood, collected in a trial of the OX40 agonist ivuxolimab. This TCR derives from an adult with an advanced solid tumor such as melanoma, head and neck, liver or kidney cancer. The V call is TRBV13, the J call TRBJ2-2; D gene ambiguous. DNA for the CDR3: TGTGCCAGCAGCTTAGGGCCCTACACCGGGGAGCTGTTTTTT. Its translation is CASSLGPYTGELFF.